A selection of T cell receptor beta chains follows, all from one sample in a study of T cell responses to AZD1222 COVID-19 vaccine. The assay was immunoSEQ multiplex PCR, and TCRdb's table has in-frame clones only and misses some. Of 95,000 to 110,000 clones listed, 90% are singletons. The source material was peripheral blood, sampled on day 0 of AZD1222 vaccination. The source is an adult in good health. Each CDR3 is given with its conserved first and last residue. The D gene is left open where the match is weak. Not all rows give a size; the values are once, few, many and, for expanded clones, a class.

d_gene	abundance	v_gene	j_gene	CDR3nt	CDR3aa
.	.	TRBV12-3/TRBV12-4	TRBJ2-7	TGTGCCAGCAGGGATACCTACGAGCAGTACTTC	CASRDTYEQYF
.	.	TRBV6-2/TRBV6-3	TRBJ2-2	TGTGCCAGCAGTTACACCGGGGGGCTCACCGGGGAGCTGTTTTTT	CASSYTGGLTGELFF
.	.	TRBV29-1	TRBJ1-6	TGCAGCGTTGGGGCACAGGGTCCTGACTCACCCCTCCACTTT	CSVGAQGPDSPLHF
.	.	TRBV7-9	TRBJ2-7	TGTGCCAGCAGCTCGACTCAGGGACAGCGCGGGGACGAGCAGTACTTC	CASSSTQGQRGDEQYF
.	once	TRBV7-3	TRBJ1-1	TGTGCCAGCAGCTTAAACAGGAACACTGAAGCTTTCTTT	CASSLNRNTEAFF
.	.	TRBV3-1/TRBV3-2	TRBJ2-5	TGTGCCAGCAGCCAAGATTGGACGCGACAAGAGACCCAGTACTTC	CASSQDWTRQETQYF
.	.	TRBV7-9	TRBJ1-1	TGTGCCAGCAGCTTCGGGCTCGAGGCTTTCTTT	CASSFGLEAFF
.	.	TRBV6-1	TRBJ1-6	TGTGCCAGCAGTGAAGTGGGCGTGAGCTCCTATAATTCACCCCTCCACTTT	CASSEVGVSSYNSPLHF
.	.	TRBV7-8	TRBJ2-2	TGTGCCAGCAGCTTAGATTTCGGTGTCGGGGAGCTGTTTTTT	CASSLDFGVGELFF
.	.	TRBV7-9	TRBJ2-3	TGTGCCAGCAGCGGAAGAGGCTTAGATACGCAGTATTTT	CASSGRGLDTQYF
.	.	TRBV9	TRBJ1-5	TGTGCCAGCAGCGTAGGGGCCGGTGTACAGCCCCAGCATTTT	CASSVGAGVQPQHF
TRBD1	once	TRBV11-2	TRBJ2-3	TGTGCCAGCAGCTTCGGGACAGATAAGACAGATACGCAGTATTTT	CASSFGTDKTDTQYF
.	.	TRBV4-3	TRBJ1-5	TGCGCCAGCAGCCTCGGCGGACCGGCACCCCGGAGGGCTAGCAATCAGCCCCAGCATTTT	CASSLGGPAPRRASNQPQHF
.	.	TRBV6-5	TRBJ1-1	TGTGCCAGCTTTCTACGGGGAAACACTGAAGCTTTCTTT	CASFLRGNTEAFF
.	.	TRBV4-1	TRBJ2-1	TGCGCCAGCAGCCTCCGAGGCGGGGGCCTCCCCGGGGAGCAGTTCTTC	CASSLRGGGLPGEQFF
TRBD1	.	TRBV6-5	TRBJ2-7	TGTGCCAGCAGTTCGGTTCCGGGACAGGGGAGCGAGCAGTACTTC	CASSSVPGQGSEQYF
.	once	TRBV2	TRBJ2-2	TGTGCCAGCAACAGGGAGGCGAACACCGGGGAGCTGTTTTTT	CASNREANTGELFF
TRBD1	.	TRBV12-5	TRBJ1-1	TGTGCTAGTGGTGAGACAGGGCCCAGCGGAAACACTGAAGCTTTCTTT	CASGETGPSGNTEAFF
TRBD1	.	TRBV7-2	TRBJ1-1	TGTGCCAGCAGAGCGGGACAGGCGGTTGACACTGAAGCTTTCTTT	CASRAGQAVDTEAFF
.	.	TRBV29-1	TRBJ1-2	TGCAGCGTTGGTACGTGGGGGCGCGGTGAAACCTATGGCTACACCTTC	CSVGTWGRGETYGYTF
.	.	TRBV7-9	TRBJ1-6	TGTGCCAGCAGCCCAGATAATTCACCCCTCCACTTT	CASSPDNSPLHF
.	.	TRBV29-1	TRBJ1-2	TGCAGCGTTGAAGCCTTCCACTATGGCTACACCTTC	CSVEAFHYGYTF
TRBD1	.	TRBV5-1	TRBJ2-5	TGCGCCAGCAGCTTGACAGGGGGAGAGACCCAGTACTTC	CASSLTGGETQYF
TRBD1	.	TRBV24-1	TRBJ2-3	TGTGCCACCCAGGGGACAGGATACACAGATACGCAGTATTTT	CATQGTGYTDTQYF
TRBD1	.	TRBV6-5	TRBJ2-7	TGTGCCAGCAGTCCGGGACAGTCGTACGAGCAGTACTTC	CASSPGQSYEQYF
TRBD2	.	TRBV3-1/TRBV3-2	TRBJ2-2	TGTGCCAGCACCAGCGGGGCCGGGGAGCTGTTTTTT	CASTSGAGELFF
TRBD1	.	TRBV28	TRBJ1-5	TGTGCCAGCAGTCCCCAACAGGGGGTCAATCAGCCCCAGCATTTT	CASSPQQGVNQPQHF
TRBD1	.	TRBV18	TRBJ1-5	TGTGCCAGCTCACCGCAGGGGGATCAGCCCCAGCATTTT	CASSPQGDQPQHF
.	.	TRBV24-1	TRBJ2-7	TGTGCCACCAGTGATTCTGTCTCCTACGAGCAGTACTTC	CATSDSVSYEQYF
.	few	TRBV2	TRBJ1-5	TGTGCCAGCCGGTCGGGCAGGGCGGGCAATCAGCCCCAGCATTTT	CASRSGRAGNQPQHF
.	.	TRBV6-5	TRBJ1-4	TGTGCCAGCAGTTGGACAGAGGGTGAAAAACTGTTTTTT	CASSWTEGEKLFF
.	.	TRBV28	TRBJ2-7	TGTGCCAGCAGCTTTCCCGGGACGGTCTACGAGCAGTACTTC	CASSFPGTVYEQYF
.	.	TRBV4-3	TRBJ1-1	TGCGCCAGCAGCCAAGCGGGTGAAGCTTTCTTT	CASSQAGEAFF
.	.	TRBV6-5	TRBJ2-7	TGTGCCAGCAGTTACCGAGGGGGTGGGTACGAGCAGTACTTC	CASSYRGGGYEQYF
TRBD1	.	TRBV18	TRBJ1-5	TGTGCCAGCTCACGGGACAGAGGTCAGCCCCAGCATTTT	CASSRDRGQPQHF
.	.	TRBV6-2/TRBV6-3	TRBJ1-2	TGTGCCAGCAGTTACATCGACCTATCGAGACTCTATGGCTACACCTTC	CASSYIDLSRLYGYTF
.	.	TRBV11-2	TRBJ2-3	TGTGCCAGCAGCTCCTGGACAGATACGCAGTATTTT	CASSSWTDTQYF
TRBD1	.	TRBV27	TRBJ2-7	TGTGCCAGCAGTTCCAGACAGGGACCCTACGAGCAGTACTTC	CASSSRQGPYEQYF
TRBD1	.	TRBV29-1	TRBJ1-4	TGCAGCGTCGCCGATATCCGGGACAGGGGCAATGTCGAAAAACTGTTTTTT	CSVADIRDRGNVEKLFF
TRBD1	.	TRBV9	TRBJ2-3	TGTGCCAGCAGCCCACGAGGGACAGCACAACGAGATACGCAGTATTTT	CASSPRGTAQRDTQYF
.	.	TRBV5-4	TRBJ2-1	TGTGCCAGCAGCTTGTGGGGCGGTATGTCCTACAATGAGCAGTTCTTC	CASSLWGGMSYNEQFF